The 15 T cell receptor beta chains below come from one sample, sequenced in a study of blood T cell repertoires in COVID-19 (dated by TCRdb to about 2020). The library was produced with the immunoSEQ multiplex PCR assay. TCRdb provides this immuneACCESS table in a form limited to in-frame rearrangements. Some clones are lacking; in checked studies, under half of them reflect an unresolved V gene, and why the rest are absent is not known. The sample data list almost 200,000 clones, and roughly nine tenths of these were observed just once. Clones ranked in the top ten supply 0.7% to 0.95% of the sample. The sample was peripheral blood. These receptors were collected from a woman in her 70s with acute or convalescent COVID-19.

This clone came up once. The CDR3 region has the DNA TGTGCCAGTAGTACGGGACAGGGGCATGACGGCTACACCTTC. This gives the protein CASSTGQGHDGYTF. V is TRBV19 and J is TRBJ1-2, with 10 bases that match TRBD1. The J segment lost 8 bases and the V segment lost 4 bases, leaving 7 bases of the junction unmatched. The CDR3 is made up of 14 amino acids. The germline V gene encodes CDR1 LNHDA and CDR2 SQIVND (reference sequence). Full variable domain (outside the CDR3, taken from reference TRBV19 and TRBJ1-2): DGGITQSPKYLFRKEGQNVTLSCEQNLNHDAMYWYRQDPGQGLRLIYYSQIVNDFQKGDIAEGYSVSREKKESFPLTVTSAQKNPTAFYLCASSTGQGHDGYTFGSGTRLTVV.

The chain recombines TRBV7-2 with TRBJ1-6; 7 bases match TRBD1. This CDR3 is 16 amino acids long. J gave up 7 bases and V 6 bases, and 12 bases lay outside the gene matches. Germline CDR1 reads SGHTA; CDR2 reads FQGNSA. In DNA, the CDR3 is TGTGCCAGCAGACCTTTTTCCGGGACAGAAAATTCACCCCTCCACTTT. This sequence encodes CASRPFSGTENSPLHF.

The chain has TRBV27 and TRBJ1-2, with 8 nucleotides matching TRBD1. The CDR3 consists of 15 residues. Unmatched junction bases numbered 6, after V lost 2 bases and J lost 4 bases. Per the germline V gene, CDR1 is MNHEY and CDR2 is SMNVEV (reference sequence). This chain's CDR3 is CASSLRGTGLYGYTF. The CDR3 coding sequence is TGTGCCAGCAGTTTACGCGGGACAGGCCTCTATGGCTACACCTTC.

A few counts support this clone. The chain uses TRBV29-1 and TRBJ1-2; TRBD1 aligns across 8 bases. V trimming: 3 bases; J trimming: 4 bases; junction bases outside the gene matches: 13. The CDR3 is 16 amino acids. The germline gives CDR1 SQVTM, CDR2 ANQGSEA. CDR3 in DNA: TGCAGCGTTGACCACCCGGACAGGGCAAGCCCCTATGGCTACACCTTC. Amino acid sequence: CSVDHPDRASPYGYTF.

The chain employs TRBV4-1 and TRBJ2-7; D remains ambiguous. CDR3 length: 17 residues. Trimming stripped 0 bases from V and 2 bases from J, with 17 bases between. Germline V gene lookup returns CDR1 MGHRA and CDR2 YSYEKL. The CDR3 DNA sequence: TGCGCCAGCAGCCAAGATCTGGGCAGATTAATGCCCTACGAGCAGTACTTC. Its translation: CASSQDLGRLMPYEQYF.

About this clone: The same CDR3 is also encoded by other DNA sequences in this sample. The V gene is TRBV12-3 or TRBV12-4, the J gene TRBJ1-2; 8 bases agree with TRBD1. The length of the CDR3 is 13 residues. The ends lost 5 bases at V and 5 bases at J; junction bases unmatched: 4. This CDR3 is CASSPRTGYGYTF. CDR3 nucleotide sequence: TGTGCCAGCAGTCCGCGGACAGGGTATGGCTACACCTTC.

V gene TRBV9 combines with J gene TRBJ1-4; a weak D match, TRBD1 (6 bases). Trimming cost V 0 bases and J 5 bases, with 11 bases left between them. CDR1 is SGDLS and CDR2 is YYNGEE in the germline V gene. The CDR3 consists of 15 residues. The CDR3 DNA reads as TGTGCCAGCAGCGTAGGTGGGACAAGGAATGAAAAACTGTTTTTT. This gives the protein CASSVGGTRNEKLFF.

The rearrangement uses TRBV29-1 and TRBJ1-2, with D perhaps matching TRBD1 (5 bases). The V end lost 2 bases, the J end lost 6 bases, and 13 bases lay between the germline ends. CDR1 is SQVTM, CDR2 ANQGSEA, per germline. The CDR3 covers 13 residues. The CDR3 DNA follows: TGCAGCGTTGAAACTGAGGCAGGGAATGGCTACACCTTC. Amino acid sequence: CSVETEAGNGYTF.

The V gene is TRBV5-4, the J gene TRBJ1-1, with D perhaps matching TRBD1 (6 bases). With 4 bases removed from V and 6 bases from J, the gap between germline ends came to 16 bases. CDR1 SGHNT and CDR2 YYREEE come from the germline V gene (reference sequence). The CDR3 spans 14 residues. The CDR3 loop is CASSPTYRAAEAFF. The CDR3 bases are TGTGCCAGCAGCCCCACGTACAGGGCTGCTGAAGCTTTCTTT.

This clone was seen a few times. This CDR3 is CASSRTLSQGNGYTF. The DNA for the CDR3 is TGTGCCAGCAGCCGTACCCTCTCCCAGGGGAATGGCTACACCTTC. The chain links TRBV28 to TRBJ1-2, with D perhaps TRBD1 (6 bases). V was cut by 6 bases and J by 6 bases, with 20 bases left in between. Germline-derived CDR1 and CDR2 are MDHEN and SYDVKM. This CDR3 has 15 amino acids.

The V call is TRBV7-2, the J call TRBJ2-3; no firm D call. CDR1 and CDR2 (germline): SGHTA, FQGNSA. Deletions cut 0 bases from V and 2 bases from J, with 6 bases between. This CDR3 spans 14 amino acids. CDR3 DNA sequence: TGTGCCAGCAGCTTAGCGGGCCCCACAGATACGCAGTATTTT. This codes for CASSLAGPTDTQYF. Together with reference TRBV7-2 and TRBJ2-3, the CDR3 gives the full variable domain: GAGVSQSPSNKVTEKGKDVELRCDPISGHTALYWYRQSLGQGLEFLIYFQGNSAPDKSGLPSDRFSAERTGGSVSTLTIQRTQQEDSAVYLCASSLAGPTDTQYFGPGTRLTVL.

The chain employs TRBV4-1 and TRBJ2-3; D is possibly TRBD2 (6 bases). CDR3 size: 15 residues. Germline CDR1 reads MGHRA; CDR2 reads YSYEKL. Trimming shortened V by 0 bases and J by 0 bases, and 7 bases separated the two germline ends. CDR3 protein: CASSQDSGSTDTQYF. Here the CDR3 DNA reads TGCGCCAGCAGCCAAGACAGCGGGAGCACAGATACGCAGTATTTT.

This chain links TRBV9 with TRBJ2-5; 7 positions match TRBD1. The CDR3 loop spans 13 amino acids. The germline V gene has CDR1 SGDLS and CDR2 YYNGEE. Losses at the gene ends were 3 bases for V and 5 bases for J; bases not matched to a gene: 4. CDR3 residues: CASSATGRETQYF. The CDR3 DNA is TGTGCCAGCAGCGCGACAGGGCGGGAGACCCAGTACTTC. Together with reference TRBV9 and TRBJ2-5, the CDR3 gives the full variable domain: DSGVTQTPKHLITATGQRVTLRCSPRSGDLSVYWYQQSLDQGLQFLIQYYNGEERAKGNILERFSAQQFPDLHSELNLSSLELGDSALYFCASSATGRETQYFGPGTRLLVL.

The rearrangement joins TRBV5-4 to TRBJ2-3, with D hard to call. V lost 1 base to trimming and J lost 0 bases, with 9 bases between them. Germline values: CDR1 SGHNT, CDR2 YYREEE (reference sequence). The CDR3 length is 15 residues. The CDR3 sequence is CASSLSQFSTDTQYF. As DNA, the CDR3 is TGTGCCAGCAGCTTGTCCCAGTTTAGCACAGATACGCAGTATTTT.

The chain employs TRBV24-1 and TRBJ2-2; 9 bases match TRBD1. The CDR3 is 16 amino acids. Germline V lookup: CDR1 KGHDR, CDR2 SFDVKD. The junction had 2 bases not matched to a gene; V was cut back by 3 bases and J by 1 base. Here the CDR3 DNA reads TGTGCCACCAGTGATGTGGGACAGGGGAACACCGGGGAGCTGTTTTTT. As protein: CATSDVGQGNTGELFF.